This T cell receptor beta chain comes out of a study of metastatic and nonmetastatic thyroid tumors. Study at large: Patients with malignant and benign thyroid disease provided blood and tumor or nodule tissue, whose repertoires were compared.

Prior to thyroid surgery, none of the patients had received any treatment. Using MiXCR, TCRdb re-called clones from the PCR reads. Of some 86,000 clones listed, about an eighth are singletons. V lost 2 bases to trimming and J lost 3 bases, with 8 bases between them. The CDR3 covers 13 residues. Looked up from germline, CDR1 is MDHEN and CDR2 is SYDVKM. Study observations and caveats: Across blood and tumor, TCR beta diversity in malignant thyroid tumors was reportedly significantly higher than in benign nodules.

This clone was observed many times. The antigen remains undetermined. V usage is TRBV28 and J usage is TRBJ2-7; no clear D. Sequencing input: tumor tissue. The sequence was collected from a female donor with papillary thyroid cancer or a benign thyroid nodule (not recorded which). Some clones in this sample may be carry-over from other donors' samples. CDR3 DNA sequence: TGTGCCAGCAGTTTACCCGACGGCTACGAGCAGTACTTC. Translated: CASSLPDGYEQYF.